This T cell receptor (beta chain) emerged from a study of T cell responses to AZD1222 COVID-19 vaccine. Study-wide points: It was only after the peak T cell response that any repertoires were sampled.

Germline CDR1 and CDR2: MDHEN and SYDVKM. The J segment lost 8 bases and the V segment lost 6 bases, leaving 9 bases of the junction unmatched. This CDR3 is 15 amino acids long. Generated by immunoSEQ multiplex PCR, the TCRdb table keeps only in-frame clones and is missing some. This sample carries 250,000 to 300,000 clones, 94% of them seen once, and the ten largest clones take around 0.5%. For this clone: Antigen: not known.

The V and J genes are TRBV28 and TRBJ1-4; 10 bases match TRBD1. The receptor's source is an adult who received the AZD1222 COVID-19 vaccine. The specimen comprised peripheral blood, sampled 28 days after the second AZD1222 dose. CDR3 loop: CASSRTGQGGEKLFF. Written as DNA, the CDR3 is TGTGCCAGCAGCCGAACAGGACAGGGGGGAGAAAAACTGTTTTTT.